The 6 T cell receptor beta chains in this list originate from one sample, sequenced in a study of cytomegalovirus exposure and HLA in healthy donors. PCR primers comprised 60 Vbeta and 13 Jbeta primers. The protocol was immunoSEQ multiplex PCR, while the TCRdb copy is restricted to in-frame clones and leaves out a portion. The table records 200,000 or so clones, 65% to 85% of them present only once. Input material: PBMCs. These receptor sequences come from a boy aged 2 to 9 in good health and CMV-seronegative.

This chain links TRBV10-3 with TRBJ2-7; 8 bases are shared with TRBD1. CDR1 is ENHRY and CDR2 is SYGVKD in the germline V gene. The V segment lost 6 bases and the J segment 3 bases; nucleotides outside the gene matches: 4. This CDR3 comprises 13 residues. CDR3 sequence reads: CAISQGQGYEQYF. In DNA, the CDR3 is TGTGCCATCAGCCAAGGACAGGGCTACGAGCAGTACTTC.

The rearrangement links TRBV4-1 to TRBJ2-1; D perhaps matches TRBD1 (6 bases). The V end was cut by 1 base, the J end by 8 bases, with 15 bases between. The CDR3 is 15 residues long. Germline lookup yields CDR1 MGHRA and CDR2 YSYEKL. The CDR3 is CASSQVQGLQDEQFF. The CDR3 DNA follows: TGCGCCAGCAGCCAAGTCCAGGGGTTACAGGATGAGCAGTTCTTC.

Notes on this clone: The junction departs from the called germline gene at one end, perhaps through a read error. The rearrangement uses TRBV7-9 and TRBJ1-2, with D possibly matching TRBD1 (5 bases). The germline CDR1 and CDR2 sequences are SEHNR and FQNEAQ (reference sequence). The CDR3 sequence is 16 residues long. Written as DNA, the CDR3 is TGTTCCAGCAGGGTCGGCAGGGATAACGGCTTCTATGGCTACACCTTC. It codes for CSSRVGRDNGFYGYTF.

This clone was found a few times. CDR3 nucleotides: TGTGCCAGTAGTATTAGGACAGGGGAGGACGAGCAGTACTTC. This encodes CASSIRTGEDEQYF. This chain links TRBV19 with TRBJ2-7, with 9 bases lining up with TRBD1. After removal of 3 bases from V and 5 bases from J, the junction contained 5 bases not matched to a gene. The germline V gene has CDR1 LNHDA and CDR2 SQIVND (reference sequence). The CDR3 runs 14 residues.

This sequence joins TRBV19 and TRBJ1-5; D not certain. The germline V gene has CDR1 LNHDA and CDR2 SQIVND (reference sequence). V dropped 1 base and J dropped 3 bases, with 10 bases sitting between them. This CDR3 has 15 residues. CDR3 nucleotides: TGTGCCAGTAGTATAGCCGGGGAGTCCAATCAGCCCCAGCATTTT. This sequence encodes CASSIAGESNQPQHF.

V and J are TRBV11-2 and TRBJ2-3; 11 nucleotides align to TRBD2. V lost 5 bases, J lost 0 bases, and 10 bases stayed unmatched. The CDR3 is 18 amino acids. Germline V lookup: CDR1 SGHAT, CDR2 FQNNGV. The CDR3 reads CASSRPRGLADSTDTQYF. The CDR3 DNA sequence: TGTGCCAGCAGCCGTCCGAGGGGACTAGCGGATAGCACAGATACGCAGTATTTT.